This T cell receptor (beta chain) is drawn from a study of radiotherapy plus CTLA-4 blockade in lung cancer. Clones were read by immunoSEQ multiplex PCR, and TCRdb kept only the in-frame ones, dropping some. The repertoire holds some 78,000 clones, with around 90% as singletons. Enrolled patients, whose metastatic non-small-cell lung cancer was chemo-refractory, received focal radiation plus CTLA-4 blockade with ipilimumab. As concerns this clone: Its target is not known.

The germline V gene encodes CDR1 SGHNT and CDR2 YYREEE (reference sequence). The CDR3 spans 14 residues. Trimming removed 1 base from V and 8 bases from J; junction bases left unmatched: 2. Findings and caveats of the study: Blood TCR clones of tumor origin expanded after radiotherapy plus ipilimumab. According to reports, early shifts in blood T cell clones, alongside interferon-beta, forecast response most accurately.

The sequence derives from a human donor with non-small cell lung cancer who had stable disease on radiotherapy plus ipilimumab. The genes are TRBV5-4 and TRBJ1-6; 8 bases are a match to TRBD1. The sample was peripheral blood, taken from a patient treated with radiotherapy plus ipilimumab. The CDR3 bases are TGTGCCAGCAGCTTGCAGGGGGCCGATTCACCCCTCCACTTT. Translating gives CASSLQGADSPLHF.